These 28 T cell receptor beta chains originate from one sample sequenced in a study of preoperative IRX-2 immunotherapy in early breast cancer. Profiling relied on immunoSEQ multiplex PCR, and the TCRdb table lists in-frame clones only, not all of them. The sample consists of some 19,000 clones, approximately 80% of them appearing once. Documented treatment: preoperative locoregional IRX-2 cytokine immunotherapy. Sequenced material: lymph node tissue, taken after IRX-2 immunotherapy. The receptor source for this set is a human donor with breast cancer.

The CDR3 loop reads CASKPVGGQTQETQYF. The DNA of the CDR3 is TGTGCCAGCAAACCCGTCGGCGGGCAGACCCAAGAGACCCAGTACTTC. The chain links TRBV28 to TRBJ2-5; D might be TRBD2 (5 bases). With 7 bases removed from V and 1 base from J, the gap between germline ends came to 19 bases. The CDR3 is made up of 16 amino acids. Germline assignment: CDR1 MDHEN and CDR2 SYDVKM.

The chain carries TRBV5-1 and TRBJ2-3; D unclear. This CDR3 is built from 16 residues. Per germline, CDR1 SGHRS and CDR2 YFSETQ. The germline V and J ends were trimmed by 1 base and 0 bases, with 12 bases remaining between them. Written as DNA, the CDR3 is TGCGCCAGCAGCTTGAATGCCTTCTCTAGCACAGATACGCAGTATTTT. Its translation: CASSLNAFSSTDTQYF.

J is TRBJ2-3 and V is TRBV5-5; D is unclear. The CDR3 consists of 14 residues. Germline-derived CDR1 and CDR2 are SGHKS and YYEKEE (reference sequence). Deletions cut 3 bases from V and 0 bases from J, with 8 bases between. CDR3 nucleotides: TGTGCCAGCAGCTACGACCCCAGCACAGATACGCAGTATTTT. It yields the protein CASSYDPSTDTQYF.

This chain joins TRBV7-6 and TRBJ2-1, with 9 bases fitting TRBD1. Germline V gene lookup returns CDR1 SGHVS and CDR2 FNYEAQ. J was trimmed by 4 bases and V by 5 bases; bases with no gene match: 6. CDR3 size: 15 residues. The CDR3 DNA reads as TGTGCCAGCAGCCGGGGACAGGGCTCGTACAATGAGCAGTTCTTC. The encoded protein is CASSRGQGSYNEQFF.

The rearrangement uses TRBV6-8 and TRBJ2-5; 8 positions match TRBD1. The CDR3 is 14 residues long. Germline CDR1 reads MNHGY; CDR2 reads SAAAGT. Unmatched junction bases numbered 4, after V lost 6 bases and J lost 1 base. CDR3: CASSLGQGQETQYF. The CDR3 DNA reads TGTGCCAGCAGCCTTGGACAGGGCCAAGAGACCCAGTACTTC.

The DNA for the CDR3 is TGTGCCAGTAGGGGGGTGGCGACTAATGAAAAACTGTTTTTT. Amino acid sequence: CASRGVATNEKLFF. The rearrangement links TRBV19 to TRBJ1-4; maybe TRBD1 (5 bases). The germline V gene encodes CDR1 LNHDA and CDR2 SQIVND (reference sequence). CDR3 length: 14 residues. Trimming removed 6 bases at V and 2 bases at J, with 10 bases between.

This chain connects TRBV19 to TRBJ1-2; D may be TRBD1 (5 bases). Per germline, CDR1 LNHDA and CDR2 SQIVND (reference sequence). The V and J ends lost 1 base and 2 bases respectively, with 8 bases between them. The CDR3 totals 14 residues. The CDR3 region is CASSIGGTNYGYTF. The CDR3 region has the DNA TGTGCCAGTAGTATAGGGGGGACCAACTATGGCTACACCTTC.

The V call is TRBV6-8, the J call TRBJ2-1; D call uncertain. Germline CDR1 MNHGY, CDR2 SAAAGT. This CDR3 contains 14 residues. Trimming left V 2 bases short and J 5 bases short, with 10 bases between. CDR3 amino acids: CASSYRQTNNEQFF. The CDR3 DNA reads as TGTGCCAGCAGTTACAGGCAGACAAACAATGAGCAGTTCTTC.

The rearrangement uses TRBV28 and TRBJ1-4; D is undetermined. Trimming took off 4 bases at V and 6 bases at J, with 6 bases between the two ends. Germline assignment: CDR1 MDHEN and CDR2 SYDVKM. This CDR3 has 12 amino acids. The CDR3 DNA sequence: TGTGCCAGCAGTTCCTTCGATGAAAAACTGTTTTTT. Translation: CASSSFDEKLFF.

This clone was recorded only once. The rearrangement uses TRBV6-8 and TRBJ1-1; D gene ambiguous. The CDR3 contains 12 residues. Germline V gene data show CDR1 as MNHGY and CDR2 as SAAAGT. V shed 1 base and J shed 5 bases, with 5 bases lying between them. In DNA form, the CDR3 reads TGTGCCAGCAGTTACTATAGGACTGAAGCTTTCTTT. Translating it yields CASSYYRTEAFF.

The chain has TRBV18 and TRBJ2-5; 10 positions match TRBD1. The CDR3 has 15 residues. Germline V gives CDR1 KGHSH, CDR2 LQKENI. V shed 3 bases, J shed 4 bases, and the junction held 5 bases outside the gene matches. The DNA for the CDR3 is TGTGCCAGCTCACCTCCCGGGACAGGGGTAGAGACCCAGTACTTC. Translated: CASSPPGTGVETQYF.

This rearrangement joins TRBV11-3 to TRBJ1-5; D possibly corresponds to TRBD1 (6 bases). V was clipped by 4 bases and J by 0 bases, with 10 bases between them. CDR1 is SGHNT and CDR2 is YENEEA in the germline V gene. The CDR3 contains 15 residues. The CDR3 nucleotides read TGTGCCAGCAGCTGGGGGCCGGATAGCAATCAGCCCCAGCATTTT. Its protein is CASSWGPDSNQPQHF.

The rearrangement uses TRBV6-8 and TRBJ2-2; TRBD1 matches at 7 bases. The CDR3 is made up of 14 amino acids. CDR1 is MNHGY and CDR2 is SAAAGT in the germline V gene. After removal of 7 bases from V and 1 base from J, the junction contained 3 bases not matched to a gene. The DNA of the CDR3 is TGTGCCAGCAAGGCAGGGGGGAACACCGGGGAGCTGTTTTTT. This gives the protein CASKAGGNTGELFF.

The gene calls are TRBV18 and TRBJ1-4; D is unclear. With 3 bases removed from V and 0 bases from J, the gap between germline ends came to 14 bases. This CDR3 has 17 residues. Looked up from germline, CDR1 is KGHSH and CDR2 is LQKENI. The DNA for the CDR3 is TGTGCCAGCTCACCTTTTTCCGGTTTTGCAACTAATGAAAAACTGTTTTTT. Amino acid sequence: CASSPFSGFATNEKLFF.

The chain links TRBV19 to TRBJ1-4; D not resolved. This CDR3 has 12 residues. Germline V CDR1 and CDR2: LNHDA, SQIVND (reference sequence). The V end was cut by 8 bases, the J end by 5 bases, with 9 bases between. As DNA, the CDR3 is TGTGCCAGTGGACGGAGAAATGAAAAACTGTTTTTT. It is translated as CASGRRNEKLFF. Full variable domain (missing parts from reference TRBV19 and TRBJ1-4): DGGITQSPKYLFRKEGQNVTLSCEQNLNHDAMYWYRQDPGQGLRLIYYSQIVNDFQKGDIAEGYSVSREKKESFPLTVTSAQKNPTAFYLCASGRRNEKLFFGSGTQLSVL.

This clone occurred a few times. The V and J genes are TRBV18 and TRBJ2-3, with 8 bases that match TRBD1. The CDR3 runs to 14 residues. Trimming removed 1 base from V and 4 bases from J; junction bases left unmatched: 1. The germline gives CDR1 KGHSH, CDR2 LQKENI. The CDR3 protein is CASSPRTGPDTQYF. Written as DNA, the CDR3 is TGTGCCAGCTCACCACGGACAGGGCCAGATACGCAGTATTTT. The full variable domain, its missing parts supplied by reference TRBV18 and TRBJ2-3, is NAGVMQNPRHLVRRRGQEARLRCSPMKGHSHVYWYRQLPEEGLKFMVYLQKENIIDESGMPKERFSAEFPKEGPSILRIQQVVRGDSAAYFCASSPRTGPDTQYFGPGTRLTVL.

In its sample, this clone was seen once. V and J are TRBV18 and TRBJ2-7; 10 bases fit TRBD1. The CDR3 length is 15 residues. The junction had 5 bases not matched to a gene; V was cut back by 3 bases and J by 3 bases. Germline V lookup: CDR1 KGHSH, CDR2 LQKENI. The CDR3 reads CASSPGTGDLYEQYF. The CDR3 nucleotides read TGTGCCAGCTCACCCGGGACAGGGGACCTCTACGAGCAGTACTTC.

As DNA, the CDR3 is TGTGCCAGTAGTATAATGTGGGACTCTGGGGCCAACGTCCTGACTTTC. The encoded protein is CASSIMWDSGANVLTF. This sequence joins TRBV19 and TRBJ2-6; D gene unclear. Germline CDR1 and CDR2: LNHDA and SQIVND (reference sequence). This CDR3 contains 16 residues. Trimming removed 2 bases at V and 0 bases at J, with 8 bases between.

The chain uses TRBV6-8 and TRBJ2-5; D possibly corresponds to TRBD2 (6 bases). This CDR3 has 14 amino acids. Trimming took 3 bases from V and 2 from J, leaving 10 bases between them. Germline loops: CDR1 MNHGY, CDR2 SAAAGT. The CDR3 coding sequence is TGTGCCAGCAGTTATTTAGCGGCACAAGAGACCCAGTACTTC. Amino acids: CASSYLAAQETQYF.

The chain links TRBV5-1 to TRBJ1-4, with 8 bases aligning to TRBD1. The CDR3 loop spans 15 amino acids. Germline loops: CDR1 SGHRS, CDR2 YFSETQ. The V and J ends lost 4 bases and 8 bases, in that order; junction bases with no gene match: 10. Written as DNA, the CDR3 is TGCGCCAGCAGCCTACCGACAGGGGCGGGAGAAAAACTGTTTTTT. Its translation: CASSLPTGAGEKLFF.

The rearrangement uses TRBV11-3 and TRBJ2-5, with 15 positions matching TRBD2. CDR1 is SGHNT and CDR2 is YENEEA in the germline V gene. The length of the CDR3 is 16 residues. The junction had 4 bases not matched to a gene; V was cut back by 5 bases and J by 3 bases. CDR3 in DNA: TGTGCCAGCAGCCCCGGACTAGCGGGAGGGGAAGAGACCCAGTACTTC. Residues: CASSPGLAGGEETQYF.

V and J are TRBV6-8 and TRBJ2-7; TRBD2 might be the D (6 bases). Germline assignment: CDR1 MNHGY and CDR2 SAAAGT. The CDR3 covers 15 residues. The V gene lost 6 bases and the J gene lost 2 bases, with 17 bases spanning the gap. The CDR3 nucleotides read TGTGCCAGCAGCACGGGAGCGAAAGTCCCCTACGAGCAGTACTTC. As protein: CASSTGAKVPYEQYF.

J is TRBJ1-5 and V is TRBV29-1, with 8 bases matching TRBD1. The CDR3 totals 16 residues. Unmatched junction bases numbered 11, after V lost 1 base and J lost 6 bases. CDR1 and CDR2 from the germline V gene are SQVTM and ANQGSEA. The CDR3 nucleotides are TGCAGCGTTGAAGGGACAGGGTTTGAGCACAGTCAGCCCCAGCATTTT. As protein: CSVEGTGFEHSQPQHF.

This clone was observed once. The genes are TRBV1 and TRBJ2-1; the D call TRBD2 from the table was never checked on the DNA. TRBV1 counts as a pseudogene. CDR3 length: 15 amino acids. The CDR3 here is CASSQDAARHNEQFF. The CDR3 nucleotides read TGCGCCAGCAGCCAAGATGCAGCTAGACACAATGAGCAGTTCTTC.

This clone was recorded once. The chain employs TRBV1 and TRBJ1-2; no check of the table's D call, TRBD1, against the DNA was made. TRBV1 is a recognized pseudogene. There are 15 residues in the CDR3. The CDR3 sequence: CASSQEEGGNYGYTF. For the CDR3, the DNA is TGCGCCAGCAGCCAAGAAGAAGGGGGTAACTATGGCTACACCTTC.

This clone has only a few counts. This CDR3 is CATRTGGVNTGELFF. The CDR3 coding sequence is TGTGCCACCAGAACAGGGGGTGTGAACACCGGGGAGCTGTTTTTT. The chain employs TRBV15 and TRBJ2-2; the match to TRBD1 covers 8 bases. The CDR3 contains 15 residues. V gave up 6 bases and J gave up 1 base; unmatched junction bases: 4. CDR1 LNHNV and CDR2 YYDKDF come from the germline V gene (reference sequence). The full variable domain, with the rest looked up from reference TRBV15 and TRBJ2-2, is DAMVIQNPRYQVTQFGKPVTLSCSQTLNHNVMYWYQQKSSQAPKLLFHYYDKDFNNEADTPDNFQSRRPNTSFCFLDIRSPGLGDTAMYLCATRTGGVNTGELFFGEGSRLTVL.

The chain couples TRBV1 to TRBJ2-5; the tabulated D call, TRBD2, remains unverified against the DNA. TRBV1 is flagged as a pseudogene. The CDR3 loop spans 17 amino acids. CDR3 sequence reads: CASSQVGLAGVKRAQYF. The CDR3 region has the DNA TGCGCCAGCAGCCAAGTGGGACTAGCGGGAGTAAAGAGGGCCCAGTACTTC.

This chain uses TRBV19 with TRBJ2-2, with D perhaps matching TRBD1 (5 bases). Germline V lookup: CDR1 LNHDA, CDR2 SQIVND (reference sequence). V was pared by 6 bases and J by 6 bases, with 17 bases between. CDR3 size: 15 residues. The CDR3 region has the DNA TGTGCCAGTAGCTACCCGCAGGGTGTGGCCGGGGAGCTGTTTTTT. Translation: CASSYPQGVAGELFF.